This TCR beta chain originates from a study of T cell responses to AZD1222 COVID-19 vaccine. At the level of the study: Whether given at about 4 or about 12 weeks, second doses were pooled. General study findings and limits: Along spike, vaccine-associated CD4 TCRs were found throughout, with dominance at 160-218 and 743-854. Seropositive at baseline were only six or seven AZD1222 recipients.

The germline CDR1 and CDR2 sequences are MGHDK and SYGVNS. The CDR3 spans 14 residues. The V end lost 3 bases, the J end lost 3 bases, and 9 bases lay between the germline ends. TCRdb's copy holds only in-frame clones and misses some; the assay was immunoSEQ multiplex PCR. The sample records some 150,000 clones, about 93% being singletons. This clone was seen once. Its target is not known. This chain links TRBV25-1 with TRBJ1-5, with a possible D match to TRBD1 (5 bases). The sequence came from an adult in good health. Sample: peripheral blood, taken on day 0 of AZD1222 vaccination. The CDR3 DNA reads TGTGCCAGCAGTGAGACAGAGTCCAATCAGCCCCAGCATTTT. Translating gives CASSETESNQPQHF.